Below, 9 T cell receptor beta chains from the same sample are listed, as sequenced in a study of blood T cells in healthy people across ages. A second about 6 to 12 cycle PCR used barcoded and J-beta primers. MiXCR, run by TCRdb on the 5' RACE reads, gives a single entry per CDR3 protein. The sample holds about 1,800,000 distinct CDR3 sequences; under 30% are singletons and the top ten take roughly 8%. The sample comprised blood. These receptors were collected from a young woman in good health.

The table lists this clonotype with a few counts. In DNA, the CDR3 is TGTGCCAGCAGTCGACAGGGGGCGGTTGCTGTCTTTGGCTACACCTTC. It specifies CASSRQGAVAVFGYTF. The chain employs TRBV6-5 and TRBJ1-2; 10 bases are shared with TRBD1. The V gene end was trimmed by 5 bases and the J gene end by 7 bases; junction bases not matched to a gene: 13. This CDR3 contains 16 residues. Looked up from germline, CDR1 is MNHEY and CDR2 is SVGAGI.

The chain couples TRBV13 to TRBJ2-4, with D maybe TRBD1 (6 bases). V lost 6 bases to trimming and J lost 0 bases, with 21 bases between them. This CDR3 comprises 18 residues. Germline V gene data show CDR1 as PRHDT and CDR2 as FYEKMQ (reference sequence). CDR3 in amino acids: CASRTGLKAWRAKNIQYF. Here the CDR3 DNA reads TGTGCCAGCAGAACAGGGCTGAAGGCATGGCGAGCCAAAAACATTCAGTACTTC. The full variable domain, completed using reference TRBV13 and TRBJ2-4, is AAGVIQSPRHLIKEKRETATLKCYPIPRHDTVYWYQQGPGQDPQFLISFYEKMQSDKGSIPDRFSAQQFSDYHSELNMSSLELGDSALYFCASRTGLKAWRAKNIQYFGAGTRLSVL.

The sample holds a few counts of this clonotype. CDR3 DNA: TGCGCCAGCAGCCTAGGGGAGGGGGGGATTCAGTACTTC. This encodes CASSLGEGGIQYF. The chain uses TRBV4-3 and TRBJ2-4; perhaps TRBD2 as D (7 bases). In germline, CDR1 is LGHNA, CDR2 YSLEER. The CDR3 is made up of 13 amino acids. Trimming took off 4 bases at V and 10 bases at J, with 14 bases between the two ends.

This clonotype has only a few counts. The chain uses TRBV24-1 and TRBJ2-1, with TRBD1 as a possible D gene (6 bases). The CDR3 totals 13 residues. V was clipped by 7 bases and J by 6 bases, with 12 bases between them. Germline V CDR1 and CDR2: KGHDR, SFDVKD. The CDR3 reads CATSNRVGNEQFF. The CDR3 nucleotides are TGTGCCACCAGCAACAGGGTGGGCAATGAGCAGTTCTTC.

The table lists this clonotype with a few counts. The rearrangement joins TRBV27 to TRBJ2-3; 13 nucleotides align to TRBD2. The germline CDR1 and CDR2 sequences are MNHEY and SMNVEV (reference sequence). The CDR3 length is 15 residues. Germline trimming cut 5 bases from V and 5 bases from J; bases unmatched to any gene: 4. The CDR3 loop is CASSPWTSGGDTQYF. CDR3 bases: TGTGCCAGCAGTCCCTGGACTAGCGGGGGAGATACGCAGTATTTT.

The chain joins TRBV7-3 to TRBJ2-2, with D perhaps TRBD2 (5 bases). Germline V gene data show CDR1 as SGHTA and CDR2 as FQGTGA. The CDR3 has 17 amino acids. The V and J ends lost 1 base and 0 bases respectively, with 12 bases between them. This CDR3 is CASSLSGWGANTGELFF. The CDR3 nucleotides are TGTGCCAGCAGCTTAAGTGGGTGGGGAGCGAACACCGGGGAGCTGTTTTTT.

The gene calls are TRBV12-3 or TRBV12-4 and TRBJ2-4, with D possibly TRBD1 on 6 matching bases. Trimming removed 6 bases from V and 2 bases from J, with 11 bases in between. CDR3 length: 14 residues. Written as DNA, the CDR3 is TGTGCCAGCAGCTTCAGGGGATCCAAAAACATTCAGTACTTC. Its translation: CASSFRGSKNIQYF.

This clonotype was recorded a few times. The gene calls are TRBV10-3 and TRBJ2-3, with TRBD1 identical over 9 bases. V trimming: 5 bases; J trimming: 1 base; junction bases outside the gene matches: 4. Germline V gene sequence: CDR1 ENHRY, CDR2 SYGVKD. This CDR3 spans 15 amino acids. The CDR3 nucleotides read TGTGCCATCAGTCTCCGGGACAGGGGCACAGATACGCAGTATTTT. Amino acid sequence: CAISLRDRGTDTQYF.

J is TRBJ2-3 and V is TRBV25-1; 8 positions match TRBD2. Per germline, CDR1 MGHDK and CDR2 SYGVNS. The CDR3 has 16 residues. J was trimmed by 2 bases and V by 3 bases; bases with no gene match: 7. In nucleotides, the CDR3 is TGTGCCAGCAGTGACTGGAATAGCGGGGACACAGATACGCAGTATTTT. This translates into CASSDWNSGDTDTQYF.